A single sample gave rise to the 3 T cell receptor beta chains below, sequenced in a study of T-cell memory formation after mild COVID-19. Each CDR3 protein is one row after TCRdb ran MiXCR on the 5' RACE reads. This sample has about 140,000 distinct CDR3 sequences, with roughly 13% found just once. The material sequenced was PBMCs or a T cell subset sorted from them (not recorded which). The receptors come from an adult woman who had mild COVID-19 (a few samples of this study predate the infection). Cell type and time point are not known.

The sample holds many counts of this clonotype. The CDR3 DNA reads TGCGCCAGCAGCCAAACGCCGGGCCCCGAAGGTGAAAAACTGTTTTTT. This gives the protein CASSQTPGPEGEKLFF. This chain joins TRBV4-1 and TRBJ1-4; D not certain. This CDR3 contains 16 residues. The ends were cut back, 2 bases at V and 7 bases at J, with 17 bases in the middle. The germline gives CDR1 MGHRA, CDR2 YSYEKL.

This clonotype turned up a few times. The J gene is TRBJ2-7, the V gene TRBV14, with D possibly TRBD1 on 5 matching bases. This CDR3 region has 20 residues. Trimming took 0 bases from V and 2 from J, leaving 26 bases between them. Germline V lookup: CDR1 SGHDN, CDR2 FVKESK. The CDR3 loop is CASSQEVSPLGRDRTYEQYF. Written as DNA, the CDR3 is TGTGCCAGCAGCCAAGAGGTTTCCCCCCTCGGCAGGGATAGAACCTACGAGCAGTACTTC.

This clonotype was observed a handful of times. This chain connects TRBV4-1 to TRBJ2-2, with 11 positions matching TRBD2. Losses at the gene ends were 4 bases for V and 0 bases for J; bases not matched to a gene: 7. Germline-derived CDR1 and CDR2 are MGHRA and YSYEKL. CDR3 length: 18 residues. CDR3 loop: CASSREPGLAANTGELFF. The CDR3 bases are TGCGCCAGCAGCCGAGAACCGGGACTAGCGGCGAACACCGGGGAGCTGTTTTTT.